This T cell receptor (beta chain) derives from a study of blood T cell repertoires in COVID-19. Study details: The United States, Italy and Spain provided the acute and convalescent COVID-19 samples. PBMCs, B-cell-depleted T cells, or T cells were the source of the cDNA or gDNA that made up the material.

As originally analysed: Researchers report that nucleated cell counts were estimated from reference gene primer amplification. TCRdb keeps only in-frame clones here, not all; method: immunoSEQ multiplex PCR. The DNA gave D and trimming, while V, J and clone size come from that table. Counted here are about 130,000 clones, around 87% occurring once; the ten biggest clones make up around 3.4%. The CDR3 loop spans 14 amino acids. Germline assignment: CDR1 SGDLS and CDR2 YYNGEE. The V and J ends lost 4 bases and 9 bases, in that order; junction bases with no gene match: 7. This clone was counted once. The sequence derives from a woman aged 55-75 years with acute or convalescent COVID-19. The chain has TRBV9 and TRBJ1-6; 7 bases agree with TRBD1. Sequenced material: peripheral blood. The CDR3 region has the DNA TGTGCCAGCAGCCAAGGGGGCGCCCCTTCACCCCTCCACTTT. It codes for CASSQGGAPSPLHF.